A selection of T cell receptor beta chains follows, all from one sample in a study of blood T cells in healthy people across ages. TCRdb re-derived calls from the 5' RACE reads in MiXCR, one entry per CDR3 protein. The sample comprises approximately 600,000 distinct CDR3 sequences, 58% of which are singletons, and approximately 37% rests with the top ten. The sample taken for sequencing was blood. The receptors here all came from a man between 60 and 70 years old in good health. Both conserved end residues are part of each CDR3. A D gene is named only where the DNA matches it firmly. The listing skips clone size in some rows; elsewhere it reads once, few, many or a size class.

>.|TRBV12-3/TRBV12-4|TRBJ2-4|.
TGTGCCAGCAGTTTACAGATAGCCAAAGACATTCAGTACTTC
CASSLQIAKDIQYF
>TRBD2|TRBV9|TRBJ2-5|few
TGTGCCAGCAATCGCGGGGGACCCCAAGAGACCCAGTACTTC
CASNRGGPQETQYF
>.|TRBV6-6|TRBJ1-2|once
TGTGCCAGCAGTTACCCCGGGACACAAAATAACTATGGCTACACCTTC
CASSYPGTQNNYGYTF
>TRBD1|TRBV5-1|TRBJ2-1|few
TGCGCCAGCACCCAGACAGGGGGCGCCGGCGATGAGCAGTTCTTC
CASTQTGGAGDEQFF
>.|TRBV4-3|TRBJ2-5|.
TGCGCCAGCAGCCAAGAAGGGCCTGGCGGGGAAGAGACCCAGTACTTC
CASSQEGPGGEETQYF
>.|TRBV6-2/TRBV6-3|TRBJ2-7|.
TGTGCCAGCAGGGCGAGCGTTTCCTACGAGCAGTACTTC
CASRASVSYEQYF
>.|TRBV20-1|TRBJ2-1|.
TGCAGTGCTAGTGGGGGCCGGCAGTTCTTC
CSASGGRQFF
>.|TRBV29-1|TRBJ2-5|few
TGCAGCGTTGAAAACCAAGAGACCCAGTACTTC
CSVENQETQYF
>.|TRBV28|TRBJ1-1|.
TGTGCCAGCAGTCTCCCTCTGGGAGTGAACACTGAAGCTTTCTTT
CASSLPLGVNTEAFF
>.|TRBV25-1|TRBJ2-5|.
TGTGCCAGCAGTGATCTACGGGGTGGTGAGACCCAGTACTTC
CASSDLRGGETQYF
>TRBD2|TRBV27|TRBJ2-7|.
TGTGCCAGCAGTCCAAGGGGAGGGCTGAGCTCCTACGAGCAGTACTTC
CASSPRGGLSSYEQYF
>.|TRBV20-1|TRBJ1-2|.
TGCAGTGCTAGTGAAGGGGGCTATGGCTACACCTTC
CSASEGGYGYTF
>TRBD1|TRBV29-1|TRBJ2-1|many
TGCAGCGTTGAAGGGGGACAGGGGGGGTACAATGAGCAGTTCTTC
CSVEGGQGGYNEQFF
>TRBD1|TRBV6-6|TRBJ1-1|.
TGTGCCACCAACAGGGGGCTCGGCACTGAAGCTTTCTTT
CATNRGLGTEAFF
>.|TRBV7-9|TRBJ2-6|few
TGTGCCAGCAGATCCCCTGGGGCCAACGTCCTGACTTTC
CASRSPGANVLTF
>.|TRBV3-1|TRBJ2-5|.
TGTGCCAGCAGCCATGACCCGGAGACCCAGTACTTC
CASSHDPETQYF
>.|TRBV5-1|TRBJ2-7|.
TGCGCCAGCAGCTTGGGGGCCATGTCCTACGAGCAGTACTTC
CASSLGAMSYEQYF
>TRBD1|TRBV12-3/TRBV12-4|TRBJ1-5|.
TGTGCCAGCAGCTCACAGGGGATGGGGCAGCCCCAGCATTTT
CASSSQGMGQPQHF
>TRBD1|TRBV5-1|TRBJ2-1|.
TGCGCCAGCAGCTTGAGGACAGGGAACGACAATGAGCAGTTCTTC
CASSLRTGNDNEQFF
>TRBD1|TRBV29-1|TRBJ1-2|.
TGCAGCGTTGGAGCGTACTCAGGGGGCGGTTCGCATGGCTACACCTTC
CSVGAYSGGGSHGYTF
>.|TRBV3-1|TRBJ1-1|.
TGTGCCAGCAGCAAAAGATCAATCCGGGGCGGGAACACTGAAGCTTTCTTT
CASSKRSIRGGNTEAFF
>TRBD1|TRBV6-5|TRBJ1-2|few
TGTGCCAGCAGTCGGACAGGAGGGACAGGGGGCTTTGGCTACACCTTC
CASSRTGGTGGFGYTF
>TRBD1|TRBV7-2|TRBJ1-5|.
TGTGCCAGCAGTCTACGATTGGGACAGGGTAATCAGCCCCAGCATTTT
CASSLRLGQGNQPQHF
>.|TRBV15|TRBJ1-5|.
TGTGCCACCAGCACAGGTAGTGGGGGAGCAAGCAATCAGCCCCAGCATTTT
CATSTGSGGASNQPQHF
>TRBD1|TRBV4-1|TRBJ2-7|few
TGCGCCAGCAGCCAAGTCGAGGGGGCTATTTCCTACGAGCAGTACTTC
CASSQVEGAISYEQYF
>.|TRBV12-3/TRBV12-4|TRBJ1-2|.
TGTGCCATTCGTCCTACAGGGTCCGTCTATGGCTACACCTTC
CAIRPTGSVYGYTF
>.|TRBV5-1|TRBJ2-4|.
TGCGCCAGCAGTTCGGATCGTGGAGCCAAAAACATTCAGTACTTC
CASSSDRGAKNIQYF
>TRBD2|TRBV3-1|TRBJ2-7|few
TGTGCCAGCAGCCAACTAGCGGGGGCCTCCTACGAGCAGTACTTC
CASSQLAGASYEQYF
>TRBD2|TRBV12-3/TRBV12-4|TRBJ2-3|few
TGTGCCAGCAGCTCACTAGCGGGGGGGGTAACAGATACGCAGTATTTT
CASSSLAGGVTDTQYF
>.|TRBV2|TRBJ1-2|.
TGTGCCAGCCGGGGGACTCAGGGCGGCTACACCTTC
CASRGTQGGYTF
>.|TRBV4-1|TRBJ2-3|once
TGCGCCAGCAGCCAAGGGGTGGAGGGGAGCGGCACAGATACGCAGTATTTT
CASSQGVEGSGTDTQYF
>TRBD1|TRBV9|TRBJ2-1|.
TGTGCCAGCAGCCCCGGGACAGAGAGATACAATGAGCAGTTCTTC
CASSPGTERYNEQFF
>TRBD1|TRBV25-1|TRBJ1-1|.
TGTGCCAGCAGTGACCGACAGGGGGCCGGGAACACTGAAGCTTTCTTT
CASSDRQGAGNTEAFF
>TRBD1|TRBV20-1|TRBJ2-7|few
TGCAGTGCTAGACCAGGACAGGGGGGCGTCTACGAGCAGTACTTC
CSARPGQGGVYEQYF
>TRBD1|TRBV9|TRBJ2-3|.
TGTGCCAGCATGGGACAGGAGAGCACAGATACGCAGTATTTT
CASMGQESTDTQYF
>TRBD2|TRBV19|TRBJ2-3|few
TGTGCCAGTAGTATTCGGGCTAGCGGGGGGCGTGCTAGCACAGATACGCAGTATTTT
CASSIRASGGRASTDTQYF
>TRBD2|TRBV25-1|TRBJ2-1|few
TGTGCCAGCAGGGGTAGCGGGGGCGAAAATGAGCAGTTCTTC
CASRGSGGENEQFF
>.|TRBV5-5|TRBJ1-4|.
TGTGCCAGCAGCTTGGCGTACAATGAGCCTAATGAAAAACTGTTTTTT
CASSLAYNEPNEKLFF
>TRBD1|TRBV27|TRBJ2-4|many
TGTGCCAGCACGACAGGGGCCAAAAACATTCAGTACTTC
CASTTGAKNIQYF
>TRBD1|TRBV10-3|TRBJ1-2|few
TGTGCCATCTCACTGACAGGGAGGGATGGCTACACCTTC
CAISLTGRDGYTF
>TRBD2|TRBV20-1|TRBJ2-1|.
TGCAGTGCTAGGGTCGCCGGGGGGGCCTCAATTGAGCAGTTCTTC
CSARVAGGASIEQFF
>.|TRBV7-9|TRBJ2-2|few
TGTGCCAGCAGCTTAGGTCTGAACACCGGGGAGCTGTTTTTT
CASSLGLNTGELFF
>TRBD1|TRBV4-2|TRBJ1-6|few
TGTGCCAGCAGCCAGGGGACAGGGGATTCCTATAAATCACCCCTCCACTTT
CASSQGTGDSYKSPLHF
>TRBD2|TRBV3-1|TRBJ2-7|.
TGTGCCAGCAGCCACCTAGAGGGACTATACTACGAGCAGTACTTC
CASSHLEGLYYEQYF
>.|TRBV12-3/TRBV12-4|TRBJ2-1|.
TGTGCCAGCAGTGTAGGGCCCCTCTCCCGGGGCAGTTTGCAGTTCTTC
CASSVGPLSRGSLQFF
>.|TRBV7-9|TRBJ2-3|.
TGTGCCAGCAGCTTACGGGAACTCACAGATACGCAGTATTTT
CASSLRELTDTQYF
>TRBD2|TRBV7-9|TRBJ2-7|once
TGTGCCAGCAGCTCTACTAGCGGGCTCATCTCCTACGAGCAGTACTTC
CASSSTSGLISYEQYF
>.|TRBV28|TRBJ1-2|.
TGTGCCAGCAGTTTAGCCGCCGGGACATATGGCTACACCTTC
CASSLAAGTYGYTF
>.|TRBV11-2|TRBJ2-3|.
TGTGCCAGCACCTTCTCGGGGGCAGATACGCAGTATTTT
CASTFSGADTQYF
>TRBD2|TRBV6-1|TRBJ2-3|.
TGTGGCACGGGGAGGGTACACACAGATACGCAGTATTTT
CGTGRVHTDTQYF
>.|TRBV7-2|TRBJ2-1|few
TGTGCCAGCAGCTTGGACGGGGGCCAGTACAATGAGCAGTTCTTC
CASSLDGGQYNEQFF